This T cell receptor (beta chain) was obtained from a study of T-cell reconstitution after alpha-beta-depleted transplantation in children. Study outcomes and limitations: Counts and diversity of T cells one year after transplant came mostly from newly produced T cells.

The V segment lost 3 bases and the J segment 4 bases; nucleotides outside the gene matches: 6. This CDR3 has 14 residues. CDR1 and CDR2 from the germline V gene are MNHEY and SVGAGI. There are a few counts of this clonotype. Its antigen remains unidentified. Unique molecular identifiers were incorporated into the prepared TCRbeta library. TCRdb reprocessed the PCR reads with MiXCR, giving one entry per CDR3 protein. The sample yields a few hundred thousand distinct CDR3 sequences, 25% to 30% seen once. The TCR was taken from a boy in the first two years of life with Wiskott-Aldrich syndrome, due to receive a stem cell transplant. The sequencing here drew on PBMCs, taken before TCRalphabeta/CD19-depleted stem cell transplant. The chain joins TRBV6-5 to TRBJ2-7, with 7 nucleotides matching TRBD1. The CDR3 region is CASSYSGTDYEQYF. The CDR3 bases are TGTGCCAGCAGTTATTCCGGGACAGATTACGAGCAGTACTTC.